This entry features one T cell receptor beta chain sequence. Samples each yielded cDNA through eight separate reactions. The cDNA of both the TCRalpha and TCRbeta chains was subjected to two nested PCRs of around 15 and 10 cycles. No DNA is given; TCRdb re-called the 5' RACE reads and lists each CDR3 protein once. Listed are 150,000 to 200,000 distinct CDR3 sequences; under 3.5% falls within the top ten. Germline V gene sequence: CDR1 SGHVS, CDR2 FNYEAQ. This CDR3 comprises 14 residues. This record comes from a study of monozygotic twins with inflammatory bowel disease. This sequence originates from a human donor with ulcerative colitis or Crohn's disease, or a healthy co-twin of an affected twin (not recorded which). Sequencing used blood. This chain connects TRBV7-6 to TRBJ1-1. The CDR3 protein is CASSLGEGSTEAFF.